This TCR beta chain was obtained from a study of shared clonotypes between healthy human individuals. Study as a whole: The study enrolled two women and a few men aged 18 to 49.

Sequencing was performed with immunoSEQ multiplex PCR; in TCRdb, only in-frame clones are kept and a portion is missing. The sample lists approximately 740,000 clones, approximately 92% occurring once. Of note for this clone: Its target is unknown.

Terminally differentiated effector memory CD45RA+ cells were excluded from the naive CD8 cells, which were CD45RO-negative and positively selected for CCR7. Study results and caveats: Depth was large, yet rarefaction showed that sorted-subset sequencing was incomplete. It was the few donors that limited the genetic and exposure-history diversity represented. Naive CD4 clonotype sharing across four donors was 5% to 6%.

Germline V gene sequence: CDR1 PRHDT, CDR2 FYEKMQ (reference sequence). Between the trimmed V and J ends, which lost 0 bases and 2 bases, there was a span of 13 bases. This CDR3 is built from 16 residues. The chain links TRBV13 to TRBJ2-5; perhaps TRBD1 as D (6 bases). This receptor was identified in a young man in good health. The sequenced sample was naive CD8+ T cells sorted from blood. The chain's CDR3 is CASSLGGAQDQETQYF. The CDR3 nucleotides are TGTGCCAGCAGCTTAGGGGGGGCGCAGGATCAAGAGACCCAGTACTTC. Using reference TRBV13 and TRBJ2-5 for the parts outside the CDR3, the full variable domain is AAGVIQSPRHLIKEKRETATLKCYPIPRHDTVYWYQQGPGQDPQFLISFYEKMQSDKGSIPDRFSAQQFSDYHSELNMSSLELGDSALYFCASSLGGAQDQETQYFGPGTRLLVL.